The 14 T cell receptor beta chains presented below share a single source sample, sequenced in a study of tumor and adjacent non-tumor tissue in lung cancer. A modified ARM-PCR protocol with three rounds of nested PCR amplified TCRbeta. Via MiXCR, TCRdb re-called the multiplex PCR reads, giving one row per CDR3 protein. The sample shows 70,000 or so distinct CDR3 sequences, roughly three fifths of them seen only once. No cell sorting was done before RNA was extracted from the tissue. The sample comprised lung tumor tissue. The receptors come from a man aged 45-60 years with non-small cell lung cancer.

This chain connects TRBV24-1 to TRBJ2-1, with TRBD1 identical over 10 bases. Looked up from germline, CDR1 is KGHDR and CDR2 is SFDVKD. The ends lost 3 bases at V and 5 bases at J; junction bases unmatched: 6. The CDR3 consists of 16 residues. The CDR3 coding sequence is TGTGCCACCAGTGATCCGGGACAGGGGTTAGACAATGAGCAGTTCTTC. It translates to CATSDPGQGLDNEQFF.

Note on this clonotype: One end of the junction fails to match germline, which may point to a read error. This chain uses TRBV7-9 with TRBJ2-2; 9 bases agree with TRBD1. The CDR3 is 18 residues long. CDR1 SEHNR and CDR2 FQNEAQ come from the germline V gene (reference sequence). The CDR3 region has the DNA TGTGCCAGCAGCCCGACCGAATATGGGACAGGGAACACCGGGGGGCTGTTTTTT. It is translated as CASSPTEYGTGNTGGLFF.

A note on this clonotype: Germline is not matched at one junction end, which may reflect a read error. V and J are TRBV20-1 and TRBJ2-1; the D is unclear. CDR3 length: 16 amino acids. The germline V gene has CDR1 DFQATT and CDR2 SNEGSKA (reference sequence). CDR3 amino acids: CRARGLIESSYNEQFF. For the CDR3, the DNA is TGCAGAGCTAGAGGTCTGATAGAGAGCTCCTACAATGAGCAGTTCTTC.

This clonotype is medium-sized (0.01 to 0.1%) within its sample. The V call is TRBV4-1, the J call TRBJ2-7; tentatively, D is TRBD1 or TRBD2 (6 bases each). V was shortened by 0 bases and J by 0 bases, with 12 bases between the two germline ends. Germline V gives CDR1 MGHRA, CDR2 YSYEKL. CDR3 size: 16 residues. The CDR3 spells CASSQDSGGSSYEQYF. As DNA, the CDR3 is TGCGCCAGCAGCCAAGATTCCGGGGGCAGCTCCTACGAGCAGTACTTC.

Points on this clonotype: A much more abundant neighbour one base away suggests this may be a read error. The chain joins TRBV28 to TRBJ1-6; D remains ambiguous. The CDR3 length is 12 residues. From germline, CDR1 is MDHEN and CDR2 SYDVKM. The CDR3 spells CVSRRGDSPLHF. DNA of the CDR3: TGTGTCAGCAGGCGCGGGGATTCACCCCTCCACTTT.

By sample share, this clonotype is medium-sized. The chain combines TRBV6-1 with TRBJ1-1; D may be TRBD1 (5 bases). Per germline, CDR1 MNHNS and CDR2 SASEGT. V was cut by 1 base and J by 0 bases, with 6 bases left in between. This CDR3 comprises 14 residues. As DNA, the CDR3 is TGTGCCAGCAGTGAAGGGGGCGTGAACACTGAAGCTTTCTTT. Its translation is CASSEGGVNTEAFF.

This clonotype came up a few times. This chain connects TRBV29-1 to TRBJ2-5; D not certain. CDR1 SQVTM and CDR2 ANQGSEA come from the germline V gene. The CDR3 has 14 amino acids. With 3 bases removed from V and 5 bases from J, the gap between germline ends came to 16 bases. The CDR3 region has the DNA TGCAGCGTTGATTCAGCAATCCTCCACGAGACCCAGTACTTC. Amino acids: CSVDSAILHETQYF.

The chain carries TRBV5-4 and TRBJ1-1, with TRBD1 matching 8 bases. After removal of 3 bases from V and 2 bases from J, the junction contained 6 bases not matched to a gene. The CDR3 contains 15 residues. Germline CDR1 SGHNT, CDR2 YYREEE (reference sequence). The CDR3 loop is CASSWMDRANTEAFF. DNA for the CDR3: TGTGCCAGCAGCTGGATGGACAGGGCAAACACTGAAGCTTTCTTT.

This clonotype was seen ten or more times. The chain uses TRBV5-6 and TRBJ1-2; no firm D call. With 1 base removed from V and 5 bases from J, the gap between germline ends came to 15 bases. CDR1 is SGHDT, CDR2 YYEEEE, per germline. CDR3 length equals 15 residues. CDR3 loop: CASSLRSVRGYGYTF. CDR3 DNA: TGTGCCAGCAGCTTGAGGTCAGTCAGAGGTTATGGCTACACCTTC.

This clonotype was observed a few times. The chain recombines TRBV2 with TRBJ2-7; TRBD1 aligns across 7 bases. Germline-derived CDR1 and CDR2 are SNHLY and FYNNEI. The CDR3 has 13 residues. With 5 bases clipped from V and 2 bases from J, the junction kept 3 bases outside the gene matches. The CDR3 DNA reads TGTGCCAGCAGTCGGGACAGACCCTACGAGCAGTACTTC. Translation: CASSRDRPYEQYF.

A remark on this clonotype: Mismatch with germline at one junction end may stem from a read error. The J gene is TRBJ2-1, the V gene TRBV11-3; a possible D gene is TRBD2 (5 bases). This CDR3 is built from 15 residues. The V gene's germline CDR1 is SGHNT and CDR2 YENEEA. Here the CDR3 reads CASSLGASGYNEQLF. The CDR3 DNA sequence: TGTGCCAGCAGCTTAGGGGCAAGCGGATACAATGAGCAGCTCTTC.

As regards this clonotype: The junction differs from germline at one of its ends, possibly a read error. In DNA, the CDR3 is TGTGCCCGGAGACACCGGGACAGCTACTACGAGCAGTACTTT. Translated, it gives CARRHRDSYYEQYF. The chain uses TRBV30 and TRBJ2-7, with TRBD1 identical over 7 bases. Per germline, CDR1 GTSNPN and CDR2 SVGIG (reference sequence). The CDR3 consists of 14 residues.

A word on this clonotype: Given a much more abundant clone one base away, this may be a read error. Here the CDR3 omits its conserved ending phenylalanine or tryptophan, so a read error is the likely source. The rearrangement links TRBV6-5 to TRBJ2-2; 8 bases are a match to TRBD1. Germline CDR1 and CDR2: MNHEY and SVGAGI. This CDR3 has 14 amino acids. Trimming at V came to 5 bases and at J to 5 bases, leaving 4 bases not matched to a gene. CDR3 in DNA: TGTGCCAGCAGTACAGACAGGGGAACCGGGGAGCTGTTTCTT. Translated, it gives CASSTDRGTGELFL.

Of note for this clonotype: A much larger clone lies a single base off, so this may be a read error. The chain combines TRBV4-1 with TRBJ1-5, with TRBD1 identical over 9 bases. Trimming at V came to 0 bases and at J to 0 bases, leaving 9 bases not matched to a gene. The CDR3 sequence is 19 residues long. Germline CDR1 and CDR2: MGHRA and YSYEKL. CDR3 nucleotide sequence: TGCGCCAGCAGCCAAGATTACAGGGGGCTGACTCATAGCAATCAGCCCCAGCATTTT. Its translation: CASSQDYRGLTHSNQPQHF.